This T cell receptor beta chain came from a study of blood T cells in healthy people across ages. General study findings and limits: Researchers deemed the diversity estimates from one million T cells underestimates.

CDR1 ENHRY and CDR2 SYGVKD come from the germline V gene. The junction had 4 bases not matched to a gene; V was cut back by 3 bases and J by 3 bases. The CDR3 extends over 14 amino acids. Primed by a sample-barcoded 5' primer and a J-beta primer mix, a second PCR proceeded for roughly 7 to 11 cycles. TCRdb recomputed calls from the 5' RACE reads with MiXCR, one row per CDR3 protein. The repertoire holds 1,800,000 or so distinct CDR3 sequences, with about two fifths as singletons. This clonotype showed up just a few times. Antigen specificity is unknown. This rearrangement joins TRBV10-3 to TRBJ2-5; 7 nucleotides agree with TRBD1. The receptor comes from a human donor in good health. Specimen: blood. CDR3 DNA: TGTGCCATCAGTGAAGATGGGACAGAAGAGACCCAGTACTTC. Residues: CAISEDGTEETQYF.